This T cell receptor (beta chain) was identified during a study of PD-1 blockade in classical Hodgkin lymphoma. Sequencing used immunoSEQ multiplex PCR; TCRdb keeps in-frame clones, though not all of them. The sample includes roughly 97,000 clones, 75% to 90% of them seen just once. The CDR3 sequence is 16 residues long. Germline loops: CDR1 LNHDA, CDR2 SQIVND (reference sequence). V was clipped by 3 bases and J by 4 bases; unmatched bases: 6. In every patient, relapse followed autologous stem cell transplantation, while exposure to brentuximab vedotin differed. Sequencing was performed on peripheral blood mononuclear cells (PBMCs), taken at baseline. The sequence derives from a human donor with classical Hodgkin lymphoma. The genes are TRBV19 and TRBJ2-2; 9 bases map to TRBD2. The DNA for the CDR3 is TGTGCCAGTAGTATCCTAGCGGGACGGAGCACCGGGGAGCTGTTTTTT. This sequence encodes CASSILAGRSTGELFF.